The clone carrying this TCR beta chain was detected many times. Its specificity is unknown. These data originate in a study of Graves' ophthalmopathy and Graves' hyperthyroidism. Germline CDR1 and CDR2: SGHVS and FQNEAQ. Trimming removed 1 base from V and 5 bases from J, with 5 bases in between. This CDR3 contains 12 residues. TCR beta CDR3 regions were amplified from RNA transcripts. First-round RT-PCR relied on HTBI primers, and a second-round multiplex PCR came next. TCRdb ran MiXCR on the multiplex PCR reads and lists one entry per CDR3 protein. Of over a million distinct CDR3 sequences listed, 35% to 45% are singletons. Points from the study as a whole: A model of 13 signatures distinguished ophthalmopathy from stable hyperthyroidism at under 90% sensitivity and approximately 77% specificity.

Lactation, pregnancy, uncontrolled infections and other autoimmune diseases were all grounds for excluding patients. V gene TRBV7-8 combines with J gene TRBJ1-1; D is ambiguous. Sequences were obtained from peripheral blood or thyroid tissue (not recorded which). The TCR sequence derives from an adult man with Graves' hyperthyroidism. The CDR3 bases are TGTGCCAGCAGCTTAGAGTCGACTGAAGCTTTCTTT. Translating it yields CASSLESTEAFF.